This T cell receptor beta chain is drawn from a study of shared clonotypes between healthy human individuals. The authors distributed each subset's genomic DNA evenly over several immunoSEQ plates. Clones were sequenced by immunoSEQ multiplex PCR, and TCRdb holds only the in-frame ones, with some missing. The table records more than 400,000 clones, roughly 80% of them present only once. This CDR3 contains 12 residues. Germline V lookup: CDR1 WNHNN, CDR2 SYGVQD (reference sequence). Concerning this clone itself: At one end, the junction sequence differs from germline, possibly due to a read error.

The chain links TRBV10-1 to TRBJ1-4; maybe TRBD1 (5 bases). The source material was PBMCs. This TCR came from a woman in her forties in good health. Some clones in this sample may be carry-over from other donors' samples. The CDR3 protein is CASSGSVLGPIF. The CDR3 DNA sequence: TGCGCCAGCAGTGGTAGCGTTCTGGGACCCATTTTT.